This passage covers 30 T cell receptor beta chains from one sample sequenced in a study of control samples from healthy donors and cancer patients. The repertoire was sequenced with immunoSEQ multiplex PCR; TCRdb's copy has only in-frame clones and lacks some. The sample records 150,000 or so clones, roughly 93% being singletons. Material: blood. The receptor source for this set is a man aged 18-30 years in good health.

This rearrangement joins TRBV4-1 to TRBJ2-2; no clear D gene. Trimming stripped 3 bases from V and 3 bases from J, with 11 bases between. Germline V gene sequence: CDR1 MGHRA, CDR2 YSYEKL. The CDR3 is 15 amino acids. This chain's CDR3 is CASSHLLWDTGELFF. CDR3 nucleotides: TGCGCCAGCAGCCACTTGCTTTGGGACACCGGGGAGCTGTTTTTT.

V is TRBV5-4 and J is TRBJ1-1; D ambiguous. The ends were cut back, 3 bases at V and 1 base at J, with 13 bases in the middle. The germline V gene encodes CDR1 SGHNT and CDR2 YYREEE (reference sequence). The CDR3 is 15 amino acids. CDR3 bases: TGTGCCAGCAGCTGGCGAAGGGAGTCGAACACTGAAGCTTTCTTT. Translating gives CASSWRRESNTEAFF.

This clone has a handful of counts. The gene calls are TRBV30 and TRBJ1-6, with D perhaps matching TRBD1 (5 bases). The germline V gene encodes CDR1 GTSNPN and CDR2 SVGIG (reference sequence). The CDR3 runs to 14 residues. V shed 2 bases and J shed 10 bases, with 15 bases lying between them. CDR3 amino acids: CAWSIQGLGSPLHF. CDR3 sequence (DNA): TGTGCCTGGAGTATCCAGGGCCTTGGATCACCCCTCCACTTT. The full variable domain, rest sourced from reference TRBV30 and TRBJ1-6, is SQTIHQWPATLVQPVGSPLSLECTVEGTSNPNLYWYRQAAGRGLQLLFYSVGIGQISSEVPQNLSASRPQDRQFILSSKKLLLSDSGFYLCAWSIQGLGSPLHFGNGTRLTVT.

V usage is TRBV29-1 and J usage is TRBJ1-5; unclear D gene. Trimming shortened V by 4 bases and J by 7 bases, and 17 bases separated the two germline ends. CDR1 and CDR2 from the germline V gene are SQVTM and ANQGSEA. The length of the CDR3 is 14 residues. CDR3 loop: CSVGERSPGQPQHF. The CDR3, as DNA: TGCAGCGTTGGCGAGAGATCACCGGGGCAGCCCCAGCATTTT.

The chain is built from TRBV10-1 and TRBJ1-2; no clear D gene. The CDR3 extends over 14 amino acids. Trimming took 0 bases from V and 3 from J, leaving 8 bases between them. Germline V gene sequence: CDR1 WNHNN, CDR2 SYGVQD (reference sequence). The CDR3 sequence is CASSESPFYYGYTF. The CDR3 DNA is TGCGCCAGCAGTGAGTCGCCGTTCTACTATGGCTACACCTTC.

This rearrangement joins TRBV29-1 to TRBJ2-3; TRBD1 agrees at 12 bases. Germline trimming cut 5 bases from V and 1 base from J; bases unmatched to any gene: 7. Germline loops: CDR1 SQVTM, CDR2 ANQGSEA. This CDR3 comprises 16 residues. In DNA, the CDR3 is TGCAGCGTTAAGGGACAGGGGGCAGGAGGCACAGATACGCAGTATTTT. Its translation: CSVKGQGAGGTDTQYF.

V usage is TRBV18 and J usage is TRBJ2-7; no clear D gene. Germline-derived CDR1 and CDR2 are KGHSH and LQKENI. This CDR3 has 13 amino acids. V was trimmed by 2 bases and J by 9 bases, leaving 14 bases between them. As DNA, the CDR3 is TGTGCCAGCTCACCAGGCAGGTCGGAAGGGCAGTACTTC. Its protein product is CASSPGRSEGQYF.

The chain joins TRBV7-2 to TRBJ1-1; D unresolved. The CDR3 spans 15 residues. Germline V gene lookup returns CDR1 SGHTA and CDR2 FQGNSA. V lost 4 bases to trimming and J lost 4 bases, with 16 bases between them. CDR3 coding DNA: TGTGCCAGCAGCTATGCGGGCGGGAGGGCCACTGAAGCTTTCTTT. It encodes CASSYAGGRATEAFF.

This clone was picked up many times. The J gene is TRBJ1-2, the V gene TRBV29-1, with 11 bases identical to TRBD1. The CDR3 length is 14 residues. J was trimmed by 7 bases and V by 6 bases; bases with no gene match: 10. Germline V CDR1 and CDR2: SQVTM, ANQGSEA. CDR3 nucleotide sequence: TGCAGCGTCGCCACCGGGGGACAGGGGGGTGGCTACACCTTC. This encodes CSVATGGQGGGYTF.

The CDR3 DNA reads TGTGCCACCAGCAGAGTAAGAGGCCAAGGGGAAGCTTTCTTT. It yields the protein CATSRVRGQGEAFF. The chain joins TRBV15 to TRBJ1-1, with D uncertain. This CDR3 spans 14 amino acids. V was shortened by 1 base and J by 8 bases, with 14 bases between the two germline ends. Per the germline V gene, CDR1 is LNHNV and CDR2 is YYDKDF (reference sequence). The full variable domain, with the rest looked up from reference TRBV15 and TRBJ1-1, is DAMVIQNPRYQVTQFGKPVTLSCSQTLNHNVMYWYQQKSSQAPKLLFHYYDKDFNNEADTPDNFQSRRPNTSFCFLDIRSPGLGDTAMYLCATSRVRGQGEAFFGQGTRLTVV.

V and J are TRBV15 and TRBJ1-3; D not resolved. The CDR3 loop spans 14 amino acids. Trimming took off 0 bases at V and 2 bases at J, with 5 bases between the two ends. The germline CDR1 and CDR2 sequences are LNHNV and YYDKDF (reference sequence). The CDR3 spells CATSRDLPGNTIYF. The CDR3 bases are TGTGCCACCAGCAGAGATCTCCCTGGAAACACCATATATTTT.

In DNA, the CDR3 is TGTGCCAGCAGTGAAAGAGGGGAGGGAGGTGAAGCTTTCTTT. Protein: CASSERGEGGEAFF. V is TRBV25-1 and J is TRBJ1-1; tentative D call: TRBD1 (5 bases). Germline-derived CDR1 and CDR2 are MGHDK and SYGVNS. The CDR3 has 14 residues. Trimming removed 2 bases at V and 7 bases at J, with 14 bases between. Combining the CDR3 with reference TRBV25-1 and TRBJ1-1 gives the whole variable domain EADIYQTPRYLVIGTGKKITLECSQTMGHDKMYWYQQDPGMELHLIHYSYGVNSTEKGDLSSESTVSRIRTEHFPLTLESARPSHTSQYLCASSERGEGGEAFFGQGTRLTVV.

This clone was seen a single time. V gene TRBV5-1 combines with J gene TRBJ2-7, with a weak D call TRBD1 (5 bases). CDR1 and CDR2 (germline): SGHRS, YFSETQ. This CDR3 is built from 14 residues. The V end was cut by 3 bases, the J end by 4 bases, with 14 bases between. The CDR3 sequence: CASSSTWGTYEQYF. The CDR3 nucleotides read TGCGCCAGCAGCTCTACGTGGGGCACATACGAGCAGTACTTC.

J is TRBJ2-2 and V is TRBV1; the table's D gene call, TRBD2, was not cross checked with the DNA. TRBV1 is reported as a pseudogene. This CDR3 spans 19 amino acids. This CDR3 is CTSSQEIAGALMNTGELFF. The CDR3 DNA reads as TGCACCAGCAGCCAAGAAATAGCGGGGGCCCTGATGAACACCGGGGAGCTGTTTTTT.

The sample holds one count of this clone. The rearrangement uses TRBV19 and TRBJ1-1; D is uncertain. Trimming cost V 5 bases and J 4 bases, with 23 bases left between them. This CDR3 is built from 17 residues. Germline V gene data show CDR1 as LNHDA and CDR2 as SQIVND (reference sequence). The CDR3, as DNA: TGTGCCAGTAGTTTCCCTCAGGAAGGCGGTCGTGGCACTGAAGCTTTCTTT. Protein product: CASSFPQEGGRGTEAFF.

This rearrangement joins TRBV7-2 to TRBJ2-7, with 9 bases aligning to TRBD1. The junction had 5 bases not matched to a gene; V was cut back by 2 bases and J by 3 bases. Germline V lookup: CDR1 SGHTA, CDR2 FQGNSA. This CDR3 comprises 15 residues. The CDR3 protein is CASSLRDREGYEQYF. The CDR3 coding sequence is TGTGCCAGCAGCTTAAGGGACAGGGAGGGCTACGAGCAGTACTTC.

The J gene is TRBJ1-4, the V gene TRBV27; no definite D call. V dropped 4 bases and J dropped 8 bases, with 17 bases sitting between them. The CDR3 has 15 residues. Per the germline V gene, CDR1 is MNHEY and CDR2 is SMNVEV (reference sequence). This CDR3 is CASSSPGRFNEKLFF. The CDR3 DNA reads as TGTGCCAGCAGTTCCCCAGGCAGGTTCAACGAAAAACTGTTTTTT.

The V call is TRBV6-5, the J call TRBJ1-5; D is perhaps TRBD1 (6 bases). The germline gives CDR1 MNHEY, CDR2 SVGAGI. This CDR3 region has 13 residues. Trimming took off 8 bases at V and 2 bases at J, with 10 bases between the two ends. The CDR3 protein is CASDRYGNQPQHF. CDR3 sequence (DNA): TGTGCCAGCGACAGGTATGGCAATCAGCCCCAGCATTTT.

The V and J genes are TRBV29-1 and TRBJ2-5, with D tentatively TRBD2 (6 bases). From germline, CDR1 is SQVTM and CDR2 ANQGSEA. The CDR3 covers 11 residues. Trimming removed 7 bases from V and 2 bases from J, with 8 bases in between. The CDR3 protein is CSAGEQETQYF. In DNA, the CDR3 is TGCAGCGCGGGGGAACAAGAGACCCAGTACTTC. Together with reference TRBV29-1 and TRBJ2-5, the CDR3 gives the full variable domain: SAVISQKPSRDICQRGTSLTIQCQVDSQVTMMFWYRQQPGQSLTLIATANQGSEATYESGFVIDKFPISRPNLTFSTLTVSNMSPEDSSIYLCSAGEQETQYFGPGTRLLVL.

This clone was found once. The chain couples TRBV24-1 to TRBJ2-1; TRBD1 matches at 8 bases. The ends lost 2 bases at V and 8 bases at J; junction bases unmatched: 4. The germline V gene has CDR1 KGHDR and CDR2 SFDVKD. The CDR3 totals 14 residues. CDR3 in amino acids: CATSDSGQGDEQFF. The DNA for the CDR3 is TGTGCCACCAGTGATTCTGGACAGGGCGATGAGCAGTTCTTC.

This sequence joins TRBV5-1 and TRBJ2-7; weak D call: TRBD1 (6 bases). Germline V gene lookup returns CDR1 SGHRS and CDR2 YFSETQ. The CDR3 loop spans 15 amino acids. Trimming took off 4 bases at V and 1 base at J, with 15 bases between the two ends. The CDR3 DNA is TGCGCCAGCAGCCTAACAGGGTACCCGTCCTACGAGCAGTACTTC. Protein: CASSLTGYPSYEQYF. Complete variable domain (other parts from reference TRBV5-1 and TRBJ2-7): KAGVTQTPRYLIKTRGQQVTLSCSPISGHRSVSWYQQTPGQGLQFLFEYFSETQRNKGNFPGRFSGRQFSNSRSEMNVSTLELGDSALYLCASSLTGYPSYEQYFGPGTRLTVT.

About this clone: The sample contains more than one DNA sequence encoding this CDR3. J is TRBJ1-3 and V is TRBV6-5; D unresolved. Germline V gives CDR1 MNHEY, CDR2 SVGAGI. V lost 2 bases to trimming and J lost 0 bases, with 5 bases between them. The CDR3 loop spans 14 amino acids. The CDR3 DNA is TGTGCCAGCAGTTACGGAGACTCTGGAAACACCATATATTTT. This codes for CASSYGDSGNTIYF.

The chain carries TRBV12-3 or TRBV12-4 and TRBJ1-2; no clear D gene. The CDR3 has 12 amino acids. The V end was cut by 5 bases, the J end by 6 bases, with 10 bases between. The CDR3 nucleotides read TGTGCCAGCAGTCACCTTGCCCATGGCTACACCTTC. It yields the protein CASSHLAHGYTF.

This sequence joins TRBV19 and TRBJ2-7; unclear D gene. This CDR3 contains 14 residues. The germline V and J ends were trimmed by 1 base and 3 bases, with 10 bases remaining between them. Germline values: CDR1 LNHDA, CDR2 SQIVND (reference sequence). The chain's CDR3 is CASSIGHLGYEQYF. For the CDR3, the DNA is TGTGCCAGTAGTATAGGGCACCTAGGCTACGAGCAGTACTTC.

Here the CDR3 reads CASSQAGTGALGTGELFF. The DNA of the CDR3 is TGTGCCAGCTCACAAGCCGGGACAGGGGCTCTGGGCACCGGGGAGCTGTTTTTT. The gene calls are TRBV18 and TRBJ2-2, with 10 bases matching TRBD1. The CDR3 loop spans 18 amino acids. V shed 4 bases and J 4 bases; nucleotides not matched to a gene: 12. Looked up from germline, CDR1 is KGHSH and CDR2 is LQKENI. Full variable domain (outside the CDR3, taken from reference TRBV18 and TRBJ2-2): NAGVMQNPRHLVRRRGQEARLRCSPMKGHSHVYWYRQLPEEGLKFMVYLQKENIIDESGMPKERFSAEFPKEGPSILRIQQVVRGDSAAYFCASSQAGTGALGTGELFFGEGSRLTVL.

The rearrangement uses TRBV6-5 and TRBJ1-1, with D unclear. This CDR3 is 14 amino acids long. V shed 2 bases and J shed 4 bases, with 11 bases lying between them. Per germline, CDR1 MNHEY and CDR2 SVGAGI. The CDR3 region is CASSYGNSGTEAFF. Written as DNA, the CDR3 is TGTGCCAGCAGTTACGGAAACAGTGGCACTGAAGCTTTCTTT.

J is TRBJ1-2 and V is TRBV9; unclear D gene. CDR1 and CDR2 from the germline V gene are SGDLS and YYNGEE. V was trimmed by 4 bases and J by 5 bases, leaving 18 bases between them. The CDR3 is made up of 15 amino acids. CDR3 sequence (DNA): TGTGCCAGCAGCAAGGCCACTTGGGGAGATTATGGCTACACCTTC. Translating gives CASSKATWGDYGYTF.

The rearrangement joins TRBV3-1 (or the pseudogene TRBV3-2) to TRBJ1-1, with 9 positions matching TRBD1. After removal of 1 base from V and 5 bases from J, the junction contained 11 bases not matched to a gene. The CDR3 has 17 amino acids. CDR1 is LGHDT and CDR2 is YNNKEL in the germline V gene (reference sequence). The CDR3 DNA is TGTGCCAGCAGCCAAGCCGGGACAGGGTTCTGGGGGACTGAAGCTTTCTTT. It yields the protein CASSQAGTGFWGTEAFF.

A single count supports this clone. The J gene is TRBJ2-5, the V gene TRBV9; D may match TRBD1 or TRBD2 (6 bases each). Trimming removed 6 bases from V and 4 bases from J, with 19 bases in between. Per germline, CDR1 SGDLS and CDR2 YYNGEE. This CDR3 is 15 amino acids long. In DNA form, the CDR3 reads TGTGCCAGCAATCTCGACGGGGGCGTAGGAGAGACCCAGTACTTC. Encoded protein: CASNLDGGVGETQYF.

This sequence joins TRBV5-6 and TRBJ1-1; D not resolved. V lost 1 base, J lost 6 bases, and 16 bases lay in between. The CDR3 is made up of 15 amino acids. Germline CDR1 and CDR2: SGHDT and YYEEEE. As DNA, the CDR3 is TGTGCCAGCAGCTTGAATCCAGGCCAGTACGCTGAAGCTTTCTTT. It codes for CASSLNPGQYAEAFF.